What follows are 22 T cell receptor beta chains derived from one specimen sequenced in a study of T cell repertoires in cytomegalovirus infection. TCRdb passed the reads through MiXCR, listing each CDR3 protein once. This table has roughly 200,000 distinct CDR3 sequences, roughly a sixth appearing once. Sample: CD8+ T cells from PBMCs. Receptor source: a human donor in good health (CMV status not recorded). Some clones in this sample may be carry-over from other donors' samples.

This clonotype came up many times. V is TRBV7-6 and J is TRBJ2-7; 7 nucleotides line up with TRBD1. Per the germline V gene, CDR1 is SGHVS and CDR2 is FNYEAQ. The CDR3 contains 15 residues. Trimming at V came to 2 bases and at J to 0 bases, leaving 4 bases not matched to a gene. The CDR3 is CASSLRDRSSYEQYF. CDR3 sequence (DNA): TGTGCCAGCAGCTTACGGGACAGAAGCTCCTACGAGCAGTACTTC.

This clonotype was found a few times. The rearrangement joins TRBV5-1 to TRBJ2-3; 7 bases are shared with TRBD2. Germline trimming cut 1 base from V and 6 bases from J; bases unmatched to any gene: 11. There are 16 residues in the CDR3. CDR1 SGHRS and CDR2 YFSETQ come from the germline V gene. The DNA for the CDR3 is TGCGCCAGCAGCTTGCCCAAAGGGACTAATCTCGATACGCAGTATTTT. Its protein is CASSLPKGTNLDTQYF. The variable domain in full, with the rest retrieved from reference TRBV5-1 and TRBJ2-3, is KAGVTQTPRYLIKTRGQQVTLSCSPISGHRSVSWYQQTPGQGLQFLFEYFSETQRNKGNFPGRFSGRQFSNSRSEMNVSTLELGDSALYLCASSLPKGTNLDTQYFGPGTRLTVL.

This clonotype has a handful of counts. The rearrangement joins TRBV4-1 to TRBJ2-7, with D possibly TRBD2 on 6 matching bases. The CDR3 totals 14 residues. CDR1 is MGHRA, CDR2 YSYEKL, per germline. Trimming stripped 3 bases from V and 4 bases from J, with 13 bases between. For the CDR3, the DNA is TGCGCCAGCAGCCAGCCGGGGGTAAGGTACGAGCAGTACTTC. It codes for CASSQPGVRYEQYF.

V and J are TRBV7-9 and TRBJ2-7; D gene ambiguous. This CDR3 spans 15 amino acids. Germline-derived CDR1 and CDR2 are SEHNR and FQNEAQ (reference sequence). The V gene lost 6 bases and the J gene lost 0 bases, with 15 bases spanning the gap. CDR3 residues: CASSHTGSLSYEQYF. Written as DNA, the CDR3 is TGTGCCAGCAGTCATACCGGGTCCCTCTCCTACGAGCAGTACTTC.

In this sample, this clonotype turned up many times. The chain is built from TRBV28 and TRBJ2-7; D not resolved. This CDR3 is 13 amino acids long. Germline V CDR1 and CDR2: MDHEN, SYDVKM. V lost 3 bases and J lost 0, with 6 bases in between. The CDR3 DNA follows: TGTGCCAGCAGTTTGACGGTCTCCTACGAGCAGTACTTC. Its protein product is CASSLTVSYEQYF.

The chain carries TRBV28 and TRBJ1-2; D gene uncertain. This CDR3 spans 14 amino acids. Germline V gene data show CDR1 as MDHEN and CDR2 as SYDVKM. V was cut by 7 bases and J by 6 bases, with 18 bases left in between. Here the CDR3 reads CASTPSGERDGYTF. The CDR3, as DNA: TGTGCCAGCACCCCCTCTGGGGAGAGGGATGGCTACACCTTC.

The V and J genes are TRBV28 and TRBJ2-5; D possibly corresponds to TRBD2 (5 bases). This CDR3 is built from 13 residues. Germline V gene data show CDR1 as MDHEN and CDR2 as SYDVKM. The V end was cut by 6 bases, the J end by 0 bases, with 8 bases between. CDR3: CASSPRDQETQYF. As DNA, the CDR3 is TGTGCCAGCAGCCCGCGGGACCAAGAGACCCAGTACTTC.

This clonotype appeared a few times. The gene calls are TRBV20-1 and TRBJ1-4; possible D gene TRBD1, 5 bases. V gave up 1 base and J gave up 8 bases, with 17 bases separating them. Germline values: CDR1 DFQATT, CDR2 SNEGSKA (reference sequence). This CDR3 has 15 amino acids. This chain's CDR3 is CSARGEVTEGEKLFF. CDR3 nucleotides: TGCAGTGCTAGAGGCGAAGTGACCGAGGGGGAAAAACTGTTTTTT.

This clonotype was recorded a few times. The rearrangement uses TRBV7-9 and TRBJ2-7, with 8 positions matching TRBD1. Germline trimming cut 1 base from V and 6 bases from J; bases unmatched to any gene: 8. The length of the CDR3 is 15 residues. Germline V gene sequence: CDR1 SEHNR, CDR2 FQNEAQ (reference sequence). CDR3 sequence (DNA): TGTGCCAGCAGCTTAGGAGACAGGGGTAGGGCCGAGCAGTACTTC. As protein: CASSLGDRGRAEQYF. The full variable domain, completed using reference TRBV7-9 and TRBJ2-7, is DTGVSQNPRHKITKRGQNVTFRCDPISEHNRLYWYRQTLGQGPEFLTYFQNEAQLEKSRLLSDRFSAERPKGSFSTLEIQRTEQGDSAMYLCASSLGDRGRAEQYFGPGTRLTVT.

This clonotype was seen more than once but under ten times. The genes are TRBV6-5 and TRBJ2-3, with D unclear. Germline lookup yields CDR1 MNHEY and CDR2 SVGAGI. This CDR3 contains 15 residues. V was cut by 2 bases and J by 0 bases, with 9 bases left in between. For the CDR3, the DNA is TGTGCCAGCAGTTACGGCACAGCTAGCACAGATACGCAGTATTTT. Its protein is CASSYGTASTDTQYF.

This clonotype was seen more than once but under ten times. In DNA form, the CDR3 reads TGTGCCAGCAGCCCTGAGGCACCTTCGGAGGCCTACGAGCAGTACTTC. Translation gives CASSPEAPSEAYEQYF. This chain uses TRBV7-9 with TRBJ2-7; TRBD2 might be the D (5 bases). Germline V gene sequence: CDR1 SEHNR, CDR2 FQNEAQ (reference sequence). This CDR3 comprises 16 residues. The V end lost 5 bases, the J end lost 2 bases, and 19 bases lay between the germline ends.

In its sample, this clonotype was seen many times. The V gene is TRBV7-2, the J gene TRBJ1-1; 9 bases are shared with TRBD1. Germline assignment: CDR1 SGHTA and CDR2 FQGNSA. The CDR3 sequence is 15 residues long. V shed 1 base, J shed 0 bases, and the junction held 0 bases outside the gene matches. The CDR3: CASSLGTGVNTEAFF. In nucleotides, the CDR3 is TGTGCCAGCAGCTTAGGGACAGGGGTGAACACTGAAGCTTTCTTT.

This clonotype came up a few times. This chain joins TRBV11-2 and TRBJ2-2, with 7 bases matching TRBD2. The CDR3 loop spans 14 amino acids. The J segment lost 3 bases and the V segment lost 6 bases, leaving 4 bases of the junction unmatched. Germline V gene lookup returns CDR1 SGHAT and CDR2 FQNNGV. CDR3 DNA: TGTGCCAGCAGTCCTCGGGGGGACACCGGGGAGCTGTTTTTT. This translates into CASSPRGDTGELFF.

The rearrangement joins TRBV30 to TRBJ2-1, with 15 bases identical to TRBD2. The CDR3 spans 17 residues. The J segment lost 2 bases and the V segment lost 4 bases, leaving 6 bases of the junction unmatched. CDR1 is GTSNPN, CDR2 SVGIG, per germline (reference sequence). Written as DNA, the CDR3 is TGTGCCTGGATTCCGGGACTAGCGGGGGGCCCCTACAATGAGCAGTTCTTC. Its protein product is CAWIPGLAGGPYNEQFF.

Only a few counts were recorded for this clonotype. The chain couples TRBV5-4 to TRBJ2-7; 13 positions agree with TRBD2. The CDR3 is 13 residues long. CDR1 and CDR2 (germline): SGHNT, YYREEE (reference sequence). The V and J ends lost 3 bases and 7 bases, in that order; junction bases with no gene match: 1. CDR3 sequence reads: CASSSGLAGEQYF. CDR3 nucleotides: TGTGCCAGCAGCTCGGGACTAGCGGGAGAGCAGTACTTC.

The CDR3 sequence is CASSGWTDSFYGYTF. The CDR3, as DNA: TGTGCCAGCAGTGGATGGACGGATTCCTTCTATGGCTACACCTTC. V gene TRBV2 combines with J gene TRBJ1-2; D is uncertain. Germline CDR1 SNHLY, CDR2 FYNNEI. The CDR3 consists of 15 residues. Trimming stripped 4 bases from V and 4 bases from J, with 16 bases between.

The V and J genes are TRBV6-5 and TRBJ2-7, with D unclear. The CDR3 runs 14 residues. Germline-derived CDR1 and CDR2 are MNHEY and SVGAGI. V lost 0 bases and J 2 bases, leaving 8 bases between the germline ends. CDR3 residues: CASSYSPGPYEQYF. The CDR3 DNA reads TGTGCCAGCAGTTACTCACCGGGTCCCTACGAGCAGTACTTC.

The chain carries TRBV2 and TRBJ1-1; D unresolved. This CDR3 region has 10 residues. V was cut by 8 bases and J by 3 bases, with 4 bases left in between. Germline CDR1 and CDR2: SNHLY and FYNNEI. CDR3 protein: CASFYTEAFF. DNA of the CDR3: TGTGCCAGCTTCTACACTGAAGCTTTCTTT.

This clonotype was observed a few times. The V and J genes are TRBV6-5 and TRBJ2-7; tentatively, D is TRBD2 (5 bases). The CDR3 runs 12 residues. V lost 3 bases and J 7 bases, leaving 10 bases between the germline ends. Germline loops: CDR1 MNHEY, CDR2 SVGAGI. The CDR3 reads CASSYRGREQYF. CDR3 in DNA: TGTGCCAGCAGTTATAGAGGGAGAGAGCAGTACTTC.

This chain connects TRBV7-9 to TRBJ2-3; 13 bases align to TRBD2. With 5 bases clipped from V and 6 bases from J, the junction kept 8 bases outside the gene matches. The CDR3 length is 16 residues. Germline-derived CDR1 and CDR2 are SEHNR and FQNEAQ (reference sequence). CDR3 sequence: CASSDGLAGDRDTQYF. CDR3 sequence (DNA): TGTGCCAGCAGCGACGGACTAGCGGGGGACCGGGATACGCAGTATTTT. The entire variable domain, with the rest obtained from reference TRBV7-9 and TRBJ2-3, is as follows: DTGVSQNPRHKITKRGQNVTFRCDPISEHNRLYWYRQTLGQGPEFLTYFQNEAQLEKSRLLSDRFSAERPKGSFSTLEIQRTEQGDSAMYLCASSDGLAGDRDTQYFGPGTRLTVL.

CDR3 protein: CATYGASYEQYF. The CDR3 nucleotides read TGTGCCACCTACGGAGCTTCCTACGAGCAGTACTTC. The gene calls are TRBV6-5 and TRBJ2-7; D gene uncertain. Germline V gene data show CDR1 as MNHEY and CDR2 as SVGAGI. Trimming left V 10 bases short and J 1 base short, with 11 bases between. The CDR3 has 12 amino acids.

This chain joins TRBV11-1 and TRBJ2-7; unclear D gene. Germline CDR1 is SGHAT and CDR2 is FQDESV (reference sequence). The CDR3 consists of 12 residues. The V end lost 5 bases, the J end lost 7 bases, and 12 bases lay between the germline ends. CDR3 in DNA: TGTGCCAGCAGCCGAATCGAGGAAGAGCAGTACTTC. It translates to CASSRIEEEQYF.